This entry describes one TCR beta chain. This entry belongs to a study of cytomegalovirus exposure and HLA in healthy donors. CDR3 size: 12 residues. From germline, CDR1 is SNHLY and CDR2 FYNNEI. Trimming took 2 bases from V and 13 from J, leaving 11 bases between them. With 60 Vbeta and 13 Jbeta primers, the PCR was carried out. Assay: immunoSEQ multiplex PCR; the TCRdb copy retains only in-frame clones and omits some. The sample records 150,000 to 200,000 clones, less than 80% being singletons. This clonotype originated in a man younger than 35 in good health and CMV-seronegative. Sequenced input: PBMCs. The chain uses TRBV2 and TRBJ1-4; D unresolved. The CDR3 nucleotides are TGTGCCAGCAGTGAAAGCCTCAACGGACTGTTTTTT. Protein product: CASSESLNGLFF.